The 24 T cell receptor beta chains below were found in one sample sequenced in a study of blood T cell repertoires in COVID-19. This table comes from immunoSEQ multiplex PCR, and its TCRdb copy is limited to in-frame clones, with some not included. In the table there are about 130,000 clones, about four fifths of which are singletons. The sample taken for sequencing was peripheral blood. The origin of the receptors is a woman aged 80 or over with acute or convalescent COVID-19.

The genes are TRBV6-5 and TRBJ1-2; 7 positions agree with TRBD1. The V segment lost 0 bases and the J segment 5 bases; nucleotides outside the gene matches: 9. This CDR3 is built from 16 residues. Germline assignment: CDR1 MNHEY and CDR2 SVGAGI. Here the CDR3 DNA reads TGTGCCAGCAGTTACTCGAGACAGGGAATATCATATGGCTACACCTTC. Protein sequence: CASSYSRQGISYGYTF.

V and J are TRBV5-1 and TRBJ1-2; D gene uncertain. CDR1 is SGHRS, CDR2 YFSETQ, per germline. The CDR3 totals 17 residues. The V gene lost 0 bases and the J gene lost 4 bases, with 19 bases spanning the gap. The CDR3 DNA sequence: TGCGCCAGCAGCTTGGCCGCGTCAACAGCCTCATTCTATGGCTACACCTTC. Translated: CASSLAASTASFYGYTF.

The rearrangement joins TRBV5-1 to TRBJ1-2; possibly TRBD1 for D (5 bases). Germline assignment: CDR1 SGHRS and CDR2 YFSETQ. V was shortened by 4 bases and J by 5 bases, with 18 bases between the two germline ends. The CDR3 runs to 15 residues. CDR3 sequence reads: CASSQGTDRGYGYTF. The DNA of the CDR3 is TGCGCCAGCAGCCAAGGGACGGACCGGGGGTATGGCTACACCTTC.

Only a few counts were recorded for this clone. The V and J genes are TRBV7-9 and TRBJ2-7; D is ambiguous. CDR1 is SEHNR, CDR2 FQNEAQ, per germline (reference sequence). The CDR3 runs to 13 residues. Trimming removed 5 bases from V and 2 bases from J, with 10 bases in between. The CDR3 loop reads CASSDKGPYEQYF. CDR3 DNA sequence: TGTGCCAGCAGCGACAAAGGTCCCTACGAGCAGTACTTC.

This chain links TRBV4-2 with TRBJ2-5, with 9 bases lining up with TRBD2. CDR1 is LGHNA, CDR2 YNFKEQ, per germline. J was trimmed by 7 bases and V by 3 bases; bases with no gene match: 12. The CDR3 contains 16 residues. CDR3 in DNA: TGTGCCAGCAGCCAGACCGGGACTAGCCTTAGGGGGACCCAGTACTTC. Its translation: CASSQTGTSLRGTQYF.

The CDR3 nucleotides are TGTGCCAGTAGTATCGGTTGGGGCCAGCCCCAGCATTTT. Translating gives CASSIGWGQPQHF. V usage is TRBV19 and J usage is TRBJ1-5, with D maybe TRBD1 (5 bases). CDR3 length equals 13 residues. Germline V gene lookup returns CDR1 LNHDA and CDR2 SQIVND (reference sequence). Trimming left V 3 bases short and J 7 bases short, with 10 bases between. Based on the CDR3 plus reference TRBV19 and TRBJ1-5, the full variable domain is DGGITQSPKYLFRKEGQNVTLSCEQNLNHDAMYWYRQDPGQGLRLIYYSQIVNDFQKGDIAEGYSVSREKKESFPLTVTSAQKNPTAFYLCASSIGWGQPQHFGDGTRLSIL.

This rearrangement joins TRBV19 to TRBJ2-5, with D perhaps matching TRBD2 (6 bases). V was cut by 4 bases and J by 5 bases, with 17 bases left in between. The CDR3 runs 15 residues. Germline V gives CDR1 LNHDA, CDR2 SQIVND (reference sequence). CDR3 sequence reads: CASSRQRGGEETQYF. The CDR3 DNA sequence: TGTGCCAGTAGTAGACAAAGGGGAGGCGAGGAGACCCAGTACTTC.

The chain uses TRBV5-1 and TRBJ2-7; 8 nucleotides agree with TRBD2. Trimming at V came to 4 bases and at J to 3 bases, leaving 12 bases not matched to a gene. Germline CDR1 and CDR2: SGHRS and YFSETQ. The CDR3 consists of 16 residues. The DNA for the CDR3 is TGCGCCAGCAGCCTCCTCCCAGCGGGGGAGAGCTACGAGCAGTACTTC. Translation gives CASSLLPAGESYEQYF.

The CDR3 is CASSLGQGGTEAFF. DNA of the CDR3: TGTGCCAGCAGCTTAGGCCAGGGAGGGACTGAAGCTTTCTTT. The chain joins TRBV13 to TRBJ1-1, with TRBD1 as a possible D gene (5 bases). The CDR3 is made up of 14 amino acids. Per the germline V gene, CDR1 is PRHDT and CDR2 is FYEKMQ (reference sequence). V lost 0 bases, J lost 5 bases, and 10 bases lay in between.

The chain combines TRBV5-4 with TRBJ2-2; a weak D match, TRBD2 (6 bases). This CDR3 contains 15 residues. Per germline, CDR1 SGHNT and CDR2 YYREEE (reference sequence). Trimming stripped 1 base from V and 5 bases from J, with 12 bases between. This CDR3 is CASSLNRGVTGELFF. In DNA, the CDR3 is TGTGCCAGCAGCTTGAATCGCGGGGTGACCGGGGAGCTGTTTTTT.

The chain joins TRBV21-1 to TRBJ2-7; TRBD1 reflects the table's D call only, with no check against the DNA. TRBV21-1 is a pseudogene segment. There are 15 residues in the CDR3. The CDR3 DNA follows: TGTGCCAGCAGCAAAGTGGACAGGGACTCCTACGAGCAGTACTTC. Protein sequence: CASSKVDRDSYEQYF.

CDR3 in amino acids: CASSQDHPGQSYGYTF. The CDR3 coding sequence is TGCGCCAGCAGCCAAGATCATCCAGGGCAGAGCTATGGCTACACCTTC. The V call is TRBV4-3, the J call TRBJ1-2, with D tentatively TRBD1 (5 bases). CDR3 length: 16 amino acids. V was clipped by 0 bases and J by 4 bases, with 15 bases between them. Germline V CDR1 and CDR2: LGHNA, YSLEER.

The chain combines TRBV7-3 with TRBJ1-1; TRBD1 is a possible D gene (5 bases). The CDR3 runs 13 residues. Trimming took 1 base from V and 4 from J, leaving 7 bases between them. Germline lookup yields CDR1 SGHTA and CDR2 FQGTGA. The CDR3: CASSLRDSTEAFF. In nucleotides, the CDR3 is TGTGCCAGCAGCTTAAGAGACAGCACTGAAGCTTTCTTT.

V usage is TRBV4-3 and J usage is TRBJ1-2; possible D gene TRBD1, 6 bases. The CDR3 consists of 14 residues. Germline V gene data show CDR1 as LGHNA and CDR2 as YSLEER. The V end was cut by 0 bases, the J end by 6 bases, with 11 bases between. CDR3: CASSQDQGIHGYTF. For the CDR3, the DNA is TGCGCCAGCAGCCAAGATCAGGGGATCCATGGCTACACCTTC.

The chain couples TRBV28 to TRBJ1-2; D gene unclear. Looked up from germline, CDR1 is MDHEN and CDR2 is SYDVKM. V gave up 6 bases and J gave up 4 bases, with 9 bases separating them. The CDR3 has 12 amino acids. Here the CDR3 reads CASSLVPYGYTF. CDR3 sequence (DNA): TGTGCCAGCAGCCTCGTCCCCTATGGCTACACCTTC.

This chain uses TRBV6-5 with TRBJ1-5; D is undetermined. The V and J ends lost 10 bases and 0 bases respectively, with 4 bases between them. Germline CDR1 reads MNHEY; CDR2 reads SVGAGI. CDR3 size: 11 residues. The CDR3 DNA sequence: TGTGCCACCGGTAGCAATCAGCCCCAGCATTTT. It codes for CATGSNQPQHF.

CDR3 loop: CASSQQGFAEETQYF. Written as DNA, the CDR3 is TGTGCCAGCAGCCAGCAGGGGTTCGCCGAGGAGACCCAGTACTTC. The chain links TRBV6-5 to TRBJ2-5, with D maybe TRBD1 (6 bases). CDR1 and CDR2 (germline): MNHEY, SVGAGI. CDR3 length: 15 residues. Trimming removed 6 bases at V and 5 bases at J, with 19 bases between.

J is TRBJ1-2 and V is TRBV7-9; D not resolved. The CDR3 is 15 amino acids. CDR1 and CDR2 from the germline V gene are SEHNR and FQNEAQ (reference sequence). The V end was cut by 5 bases, the J end by 1 base, with 14 bases between. The CDR3 sequence is CASSGGPGLNYGYTF. In DNA, the CDR3 is TGTGCCAGCAGCGGAGGTCCGGGCCTTAACTATGGCTACACCTTC. The whole variable domain, filled in from reference TRBV7-9 and TRBJ1-2, reads DTGVSQNPRHKITKRGQNVTFRCDPISEHNRLYWYRQTLGQGPEFLTYFQNEAQLEKSRLLSDRFSAERPKGSFSTLEIQRTEQGDSAMYLCASSGGPGLNYGYTFGSGTRLTVV.

The V and J genes are TRBV9 and TRBJ1-4; D gene ambiguous. V was trimmed by 3 bases and J by 0 bases, leaving 9 bases between them. Germline-derived CDR1 and CDR2 are SGDLS and YYNGEE. The CDR3 consists of 15 residues. In DNA form, the CDR3 reads TGTGCCAGCAGCGCCCGGACTTCAACTAATGAAAAACTGTTTTTT. Protein sequence: CASSARTSTNEKLFF. The full variable domain, rest sourced from reference TRBV9 and TRBJ1-4, is DSGVTQTPKHLITATGQRVTLRCSPRSGDLSVYWYQQSLDQGLQFLIQYYNGEERAKGNILERFSAQQFPDLHSELNLSSLELGDSALYFCASSARTSTNEKLFFGSGTQLSVL.

This chain connects TRBV2 to TRBJ2-7, with D uncertain. The V end lost 4 bases, the J end lost 2 bases, and 6 bases lay between the germline ends. This CDR3 region has 12 residues. Germline CDR1 SNHLY, CDR2 FYNNEI. The CDR3 spells CASSGVPYEQYF. The CDR3 coding sequence is TGTGCCAGCAGTGGAGTGCCCTACGAGCAGTACTTC.

The gene calls are TRBV4-1 and TRBJ1-5; D is ambiguous. This CDR3 comprises 15 residues. V shed 2 bases and J shed 6 bases, with 14 bases lying between them. CDR1 MGHRA and CDR2 YSYEKL come from the germline V gene. The CDR3 nucleotides read TGCGCCAGCAGCCAAACACAAGGACTCGGTCAGCCCCAGCATTTT. Translated: CASSQTQGLGQPQHF.

The chain uses TRBV7-3 and TRBJ2-2; 8 bases map to TRBD2. The CDR3 totals 20 residues. V gave up 4 bases and J gave up 1 base; unmatched junction bases: 17. CDR1 SGHTA and CDR2 FQGTGA come from the germline V gene. This CDR3 is CASSWTRLAGPTGNTGELFF. The CDR3 DNA reads TGTGCCAGCAGCTGGACCCGGCTAGCGGGCCCCACGGGGAACACCGGGGAGCTGTTTTTT.

The chain joins TRBV10-3 to TRBJ2-2, with D maybe TRBD1 (5 bases). CDR1 ENHRY and CDR2 SYGVKD come from the germline V gene. V was cut by 6 bases and J by 4 bases, with 15 bases left in between. The CDR3 contains 15 residues. DNA for the CDR3: TGTGCCATCAGATCTACGGACAAACCCACCGGGGAGCTGTTTTTT. This translates into CAIRSTDKPTGELFF.

The genes are TRBV18 and TRBJ2-2, with D perhaps TRBD2 (5 bases). This CDR3 spans 14 amino acids. Per germline, CDR1 KGHSH and CDR2 LQKENI. V gave up 5 bases and J gave up 6 bases, with 13 bases separating them. The DNA for the CDR3 is TGTGCCAGCTCAGCTTCGAGGGTGGCCGGGGAGCTGTTTTTT. This codes for CASSASRVAGELFF.